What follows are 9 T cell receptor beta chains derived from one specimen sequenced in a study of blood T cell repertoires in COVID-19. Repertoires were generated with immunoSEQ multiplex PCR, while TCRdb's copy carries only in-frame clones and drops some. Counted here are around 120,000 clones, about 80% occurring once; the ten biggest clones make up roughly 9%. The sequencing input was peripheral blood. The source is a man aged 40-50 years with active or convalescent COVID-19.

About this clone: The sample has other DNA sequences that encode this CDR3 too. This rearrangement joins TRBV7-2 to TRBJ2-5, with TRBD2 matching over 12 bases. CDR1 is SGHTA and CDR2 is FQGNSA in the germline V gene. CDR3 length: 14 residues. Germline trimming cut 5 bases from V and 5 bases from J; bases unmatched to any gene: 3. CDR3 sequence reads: CASSLGLAGETQYF. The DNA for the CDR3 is TGTGCCAGCAGCCTCGGACTAGCGGGGGAGACCCAGTACTTC.

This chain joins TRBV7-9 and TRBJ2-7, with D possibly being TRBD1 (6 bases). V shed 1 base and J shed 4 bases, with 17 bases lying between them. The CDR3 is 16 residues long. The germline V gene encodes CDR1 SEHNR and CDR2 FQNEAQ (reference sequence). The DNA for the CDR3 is TGTGCCAGCAGCTTAGGGGGGTGGCAGGGGACGTACGAGCAGTACTTC. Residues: CASSLGGWQGTYEQYF.

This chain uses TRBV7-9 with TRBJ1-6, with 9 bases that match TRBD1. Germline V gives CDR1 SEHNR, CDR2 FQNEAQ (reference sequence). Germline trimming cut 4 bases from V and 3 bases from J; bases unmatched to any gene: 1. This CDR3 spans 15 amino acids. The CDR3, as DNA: TGTGCCAGCAGCTCGGGACAGGGCTATAATTCACCCCTCCACTTT. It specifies CASSSGQGYNSPLHF.

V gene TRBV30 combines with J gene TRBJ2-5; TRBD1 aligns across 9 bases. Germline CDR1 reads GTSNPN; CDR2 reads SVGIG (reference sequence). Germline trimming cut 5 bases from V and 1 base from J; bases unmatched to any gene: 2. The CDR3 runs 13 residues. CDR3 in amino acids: CAWGGQGQETQYF. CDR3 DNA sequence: TGTGCCTGGGGGGGACAGGGCCAAGAGACCCAGTACTTC.

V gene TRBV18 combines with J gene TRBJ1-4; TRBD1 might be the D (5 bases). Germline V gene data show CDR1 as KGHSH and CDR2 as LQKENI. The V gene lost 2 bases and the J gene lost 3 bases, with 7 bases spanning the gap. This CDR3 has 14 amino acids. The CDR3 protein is CASSPGAANEKLFF. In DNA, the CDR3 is TGTGCCAGCTCACCAGGGGCGGCTAATGAAAAACTGTTTTTT.

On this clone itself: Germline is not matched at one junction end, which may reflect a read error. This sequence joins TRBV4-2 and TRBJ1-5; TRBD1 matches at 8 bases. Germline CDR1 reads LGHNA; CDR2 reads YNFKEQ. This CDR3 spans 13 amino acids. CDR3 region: CASSQDPGQGPDF. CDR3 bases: TGTGCCAGCAGCCAAGACCCCGGACAGGGACCCGATTTT.

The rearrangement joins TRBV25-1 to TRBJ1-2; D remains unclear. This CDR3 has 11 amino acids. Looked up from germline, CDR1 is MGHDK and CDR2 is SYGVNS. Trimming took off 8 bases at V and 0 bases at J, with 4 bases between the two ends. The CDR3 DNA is TGTGCCAGCCAGGCTAACTATGGCTACACCTTC. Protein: CASQANYGYTF.

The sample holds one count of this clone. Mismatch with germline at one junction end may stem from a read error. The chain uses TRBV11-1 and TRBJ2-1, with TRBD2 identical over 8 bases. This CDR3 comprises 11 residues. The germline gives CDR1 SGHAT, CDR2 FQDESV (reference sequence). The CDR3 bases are TGTGCCAGCAGCTTGGGACTAGGGGAGGTCTTC. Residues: CASSLGLGEVF. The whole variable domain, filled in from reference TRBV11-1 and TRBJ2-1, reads EAEVAQSPRYKITEKSQAVAFWCDPISGHATLYWYRQILGQGPELLVQFQDESVVDDSQLPKDRFSAERLKGVDSTLKIQPAELGDSAMYLCASSLGLGEVFGPGTRLTVL.

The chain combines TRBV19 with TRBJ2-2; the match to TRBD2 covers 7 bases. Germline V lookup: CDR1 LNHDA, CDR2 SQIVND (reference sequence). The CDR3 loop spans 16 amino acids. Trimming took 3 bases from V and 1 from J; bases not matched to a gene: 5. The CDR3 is CASSMWVAGNTGELFF. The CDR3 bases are TGTGCCAGTAGTATGTGGGTAGCGGGGAACACCGGGGAGCTGTTTTTT.